These T cell receptor beta chains were read from a single sample in a study of cytomegalovirus exposure and HLA in healthy donors. The table came from immunoSEQ multiplex PCR; TCRdb's copy has only in-frame clones and leaves some out. This table has about 160,000 clones, approximately 84% appearing once. Material: PBMCs. These receptors originate from a man aged 30 to 45 in good health and CMV-seronegative. The CDR3 runs from the conserved cysteine through the conserved F or W. The D gene is left open where the match is weak. Clone sizes are given selectively: once, few, many, or a class where the clone is expanded.

clone_size d_call j_call v_call cdr3_nt cdr3_aa
- - TRBJ1-3 TRBV9 TGTGCCAGCAGCGTCGACAGCTTCTCTGGAAACACCATATATTTT CASSVDSFSGNTIYF
- - TRBJ1-1 TRBV15 TGTGCCAGCGGGGGGGACACTGAAGCTTTCTTT CASGGDTEAFF
- TRBD2 TRBJ2-1 TRBV18 TGTGCCAGCTCAGACGGGACTAGCGGGTACAATGAGCAGTTCTTC CASSDGTSGYNEQFF
once - TRBJ2-7 TRBV5-1 TGCGCCAGCAGCTTGTGGACAGACTACGAGCAGTACTTC CASSLWTDYEQYF
- - TRBJ1-1 TRBV6-4 TGTGCCAGCAGTGACGGACGGGAGAACACTGAAGCTTTCTTT CASSDGRENTEAFF
- TRBD2 TRBJ2-7 TRBV27 TGTGCCAGCAGACTAGCGGGGACCGGATACGAGCAGTACTTC CASRLAGTGYEQYF
- TRBD1 TRBJ2-5 TRBV6-6 TGTGCCAGCAGCCACGGGACAGACCAAGAGACCCAGTACTTC CASSHGTDQETQYF
- - TRBJ1-6 TRBV4-2 TGTGCCAGCAGCCAAGATCGGAATTCACCCCTCCACTTT CASSQDRNSPLHF
- TRBD1 TRBJ1-1 TRBV27 TGTGCCAGCAAAACAACAGGGGCCCGCACTGAAGCTTTCTTT CASKTTGARTEAFF
- TRBD1 TRBJ2-1 TRBV11-3 TGTGCCAGCAGCTTAGTTGGGACAGGGAGCTCCTACAATGAGCAGTTCTTC CASSLVGTGSSYNEQFF
- TRBD1 TRBJ2-1 TRBV5-4 TGTGCCAGCAGCTCCATGGGACAGGGGTACAATGAGCAGTTCTTC CASSSMGQGYNEQFF
few - TRBJ1-3 TRBV28 TGTGCCAGCAGAGGCCAGGGCTTTGGAACTGGAAACACCATATATTTT CASRGQGFGTGNTIYF
- TRBD1 TRBJ1-3 TRBV28 TGTGCCAGCAGTCCAGGGACAGTCTCTGGAAACACCATATATTTT CASSPGTVSGNTIYF
few TRBD1 TRBJ2-2 TRBV28 TGTGCCAGCATGAGCAGGGGGCAGAACACCGGGGAGCTGTTTTTT CASMSRGQNTGELFF
- TRBD2 TRBJ2-1 TRBV6-5 TGTGCCAGCAGGCCCGGACTAGCGGTCTACAATGAGCAGTTCTTC CASRPGLAVYNEQFF
- - TRBJ1-6 TRBV2 TGTGCCAGCAATACTCAGGGGAGGGATTCACCCCTCCACTTT CASNTQGRDSPLHF
- TRBD1 TRBJ1-2 TRBV19 TGTGCCAGTAGTATAGAACATGGACAGGGCGGAGGCTACACCTTC CASSIEHGQGGGYTF
once - TRBJ1-3 TRBV18 TGTGCCAGCTCACTGGAGGCTGTCTCTGGAAACACCATATATTTT CASSLEAVSGNTIYF
- TRBD1 TRBJ1-4 TRBV2 TGTGCCAGCAGGAGGGACAGGGAGTATGAAAAACTGTTTTTT CASRRDREYEKLFF
- - TRBJ2-7 TRBV2 TGTGCCAGCAGAACCCGGGTCTCCGGCGAGCAGTACTTC CASRTRVSGEQYF
once - TRBJ1-3 TRBV6-1 TGTGCCAGCAGACTATCGGCTGACTCTGGAAACACCATATATTTT CASRLSADSGNTIYF
- TRBD1 TRBJ1-2 TRBV15 TGTGCCACCAGCCTAGGGGGAACAGGGGGCATCGGTGGCTACACCTTC CATSLGGTGGIGGYTF
- TRBD1 TRBJ2-7 TRBV15 TGTGCCACCAGCAGAGACAGGGGGCTATACGAGCAGTACTTC CATSRDRGLYEQYF
- - TRBJ1-3 TRBV27 TGTGCCAGCAGTCCCGACAGGCCCTCCAGGGACCTCTCTGGAAACACCATATATTTT CASSPDRPSRDLSGNTIYF
- - TRBJ2-7 TRBV10-3 TGTGCCATCAGTGAGTCTGGATTTTCAACAGGGCCCCCTGAGCAGTACTTC CAISESGFSTGPPEQYF